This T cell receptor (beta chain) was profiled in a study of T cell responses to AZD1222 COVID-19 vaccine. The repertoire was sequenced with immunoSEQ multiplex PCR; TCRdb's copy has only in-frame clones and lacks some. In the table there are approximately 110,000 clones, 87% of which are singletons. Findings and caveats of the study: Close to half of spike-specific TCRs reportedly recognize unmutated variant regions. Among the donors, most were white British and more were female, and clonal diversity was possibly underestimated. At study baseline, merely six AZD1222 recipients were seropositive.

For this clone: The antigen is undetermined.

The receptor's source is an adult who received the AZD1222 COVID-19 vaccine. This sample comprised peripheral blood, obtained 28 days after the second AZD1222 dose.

The CDR3 is CACIPGQGLVVTEAFF. CDR3 DNA sequence: TGTGCCTGCATACCGGGACAGGGGTTAGTTGTTACTGAAGCTTTCTTT. The chain carries TRBV30 and TRBJ1-1, with TRBD1 matching 10 bases. The CDR3 loop spans 16 amino acids. Germline V gives CDR1 GTSNPN, CDR2 SVGIG (reference sequence). With 6 bases clipped from V and 5 bases from J, the junction kept 15 bases outside the gene matches.